This T cell receptor beta chain was identified during a study of T cell repertoires in cytomegalovirus infection. V trimming: 4 bases; J trimming: 3 bases; junction bases outside the gene matches: 6. Germline V gives CDR1 MDHEN, CDR2 SYDVKM. The CDR3 is 14 residues long. Via MiXCR, TCRdb re-called the reads, giving one row per CDR3 protein. The profile shows roughly 300,000 distinct CDR3 sequences, 9.5% of them singletons. Regarding the study as a whole: The ex vivo response was dominated by HLA-C-restricted CMV-specific TCR beta clonotypes.

About this clonotype itself: The antigen remains unidentified.

The sequence came from a human donor in good health (CMV status not recorded). Some clones in this sample may be carry-over from other donors' samples. This sequence joins TRBV28 and TRBJ2-7; TRBD1 matches at 7 bases. Sequencing was done on a sample of PBMCs. The CDR3 DNA follows: TGTGCCAGCAGTTCCCAGGGACAGAACTACGAGCAGTACTTC. Translation gives CASSSQGQNYEQYF.